Below, one T cell receptor beta chain is given with its context. Measured with immunoSEQ multiplex PCR; TCRdb has only the in-frame clones, and not every one. The table lists 150,000 to 200,000 clones, around 84% of them singletons. This entry comes from a study of blood T cell repertoires in COVID-19. At the level of the study: Acute and convalescent COVID-19 samples came from the United States, Italy and Spain. PBMCs, B-cell-depleted T cells, or T cells provided the cDNA or gDNA that made up the material.

The junction had 5 bases not matched to a gene; V was cut back by 6 bases and J by 4 bases. The CDR3 extends over 15 amino acids. Germline CDR1 is MNHEY and CDR2 is SVGAGI. The source is a woman older than 75 with acute or convalescent COVID-19. The sequenced sample consisted of peripheral blood. The chain joins TRBV6-5 to TRBJ1-5, with 11 bases that match TRBD1. CDR3 loop: CASRGGQGDNQPQHF. CDR3 DNA sequence: TGTGCCAGCAGGGGGGGACAGGGGGATAATCAGCCCCAGCATTTT.